Presented here are 8 T cell receptor beta chains from one specimen sequenced in a study of control samples from healthy donors and cancer patients. Assay used: immunoSEQ multiplex PCR; TCRdb lists only in-frame clones, some missing. The top ten hold roughly 9.1% of the sample, which has 51,000 or so clones, 75% to 85% seen once. The sample comprised blood. The receptors shown here come from a man between 65 and 85 years old in good health.

V is TRBV13 and J is TRBJ2-1; D tentatively reads TRBD1 or TRBD2 (5 bases each). The CDR3 has 14 amino acids. Trimming removed 3 bases at V and 9 bases at J, with 15 bases between. The germline gives CDR1 PRHDT, CDR2 FYEKMQ (reference sequence). CDR3 residues: CASSFRALRGEQFF. For the CDR3, the DNA is TGTGCCAGCAGCTTCAGGGCCCTCCGGGGTGAGCAGTTCTTC.

This clone was seen just once. The chain recombines TRBV5-8 with TRBJ2-7; 8 bases line up with TRBD1. There are 14 residues in the CDR3. V shed 4 bases, J shed 5 bases, and the junction held 8 bases outside the gene matches. From germline, CDR1 is SGHTS and CDR2 YDEGEE. The CDR3: CASSKGWDRHEQYF. CDR3 DNA: TGTGCCAGCAGCAAGGGGTGGGACAGGCACGAGCAGTACTTC.

The CDR3 spells CASRSTPTSGRGDTQYF. The CDR3 DNA is TGTGCCAGCAGGTCTACCCCGACTAGCGGGAGGGGAGATACGCAGTATTTT. This rearrangement joins TRBV27 to TRBJ2-3; TRBD2 aligns across 14 bases. With V trimmed by 6 bases and J by 5 bases, 10 bases remained unmatched. Germline CDR1 is MNHEY and CDR2 is SMNVEV (reference sequence). The CDR3 has 17 residues.

The CDR3 protein is CASSLGGSGELFF. Here the CDR3 DNA reads TGCGCCAGCAGCTTGGGTGGGTCCGGGGAGCTGTTTTTT. This sequence joins TRBV5-1 and TRBJ2-2; D gene ambiguous. The CDR3 consists of 13 residues. With 0 bases removed from V and 6 bases from J, the gap between germline ends came to 6 bases. Looked up from germline, CDR1 is SGHRS and CDR2 is YFSETQ. The whole variable domain, filled in from reference TRBV5-1 and TRBJ2-2, reads KAGVTQTPRYLIKTRGQQVTLSCSPISGHRSVSWYQQTPGQGLQFLFEYFSETQRNKGNFPGRFSGRQFSNSRSEMNVSTLELGDSALYLCASSLGGSGELFFGEGSRLTVL.

The CDR3 DNA reads TGTGCCAGCTCACCACAGGGGAACCAAGAGACCCAGTACTTC. The encoded protein is CASSPQGNQETQYF. The rearrangement links TRBV18 to TRBJ2-5; TRBD1 is a possible D gene (5 bases). V was cut by 1 base and J by 0 bases, with 6 bases left in between. The CDR3 runs to 14 residues. Germline assignment: CDR1 KGHSH and CDR2 LQKENI.

The rearrangement joins TRBV7-9 to TRBJ1-2; 9 nucleotides align to TRBD1. Germline V gene sequence: CDR1 SEHNR, CDR2 FQNEAQ (reference sequence). The CDR3 is 13 amino acids. V lost 4 bases, J lost 7 bases, and 4 bases stayed unmatched. Here the CDR3 reads CASSWDRVRGYTF. In nucleotides, the CDR3 is TGTGCCAGCAGCTGGGACAGGGTACGTGGCTACACCTTC.

The chain carries TRBV28 and TRBJ2-1, with 9 bases aligning to TRBD2. The CDR3 sequence is 14 residues long. Trimming took 2 bases from V and 9 from J; bases not matched to a gene: 5. Germline values: CDR1 MDHEN, CDR2 SYDVKM. The CDR3 here is CASSLAGGSGEQFF. The DNA of the CDR3 is TGTGCCAGCAGTTTAGCGGGGGGGTCAGGTGAGCAGTTCTTC.

This clone showed up just a few times. The chain uses TRBV30 and TRBJ2-3; unclear D gene. The ends were cut back, 0 bases at V and 6 bases at J, with 7 bases in the middle. CDR3 length: 12 residues. Germline assignment: CDR1 GTSNPN and CDR2 SVGIG (reference sequence). CDR3 region: CAWSVGKDTQYF. The CDR3 region has the DNA TGTGCCTGGAGTGTAGGGAAGGATACGCAGTATTTT.